The clone carrying this T cell receptor beta chain was picked up a small number of times. A sample-barcoded 5' primer and a J-beta primer mix were used in a second PCR of roughly 7 to 11 cycles. TCRdb reprocessed the 5' RACE reads via MiXCR and lists one record per CDR3 protein. The profile shows about 1.1 million distinct CDR3 sequences, 35% to 40% of them singletons. This record belongs to a study of blood T cells in healthy people across ages. Specimen: blood. The receptor comes from a man aged 18 to 35 in good health.

The CDR3 protein is CSARVSAGRPTDTQYF. CDR3 DNA sequence: TGCAGTGCTAGAGTATCTGCGGGAAGACCCACAGATACGCAGTATTTT. V usage is TRBV20-1 and J usage is TRBJ2-3; D is possibly TRBD2 (6 bases). The V end lost 1 base, the J end lost 2 bases, and 16 bases lay between the germline ends. This CDR3 spans 16 amino acids. The V gene's germline CDR1 is DFQATT and CDR2 SNEGSKA (reference sequence).